These 21 T cell receptor beta chains came from one sample sequenced in a study of Graves' ophthalmopathy and Graves' hyperthyroidism. The study amplified TCR beta CDR3 regions using RNA transcripts. The authors performed first-round RT-PCR with HTBI primers and then a second-round multiplex PCR. From the multiplex PCR reads, TCRdb called clonotypes with MiXCR, one entry per CDR3 protein. The table shows hundreds of thousands of distinct CDR3 sequences, with about 21% occurring only once. The sample taken for sequencing was peripheral blood. Receptors originate from a young woman with stable Graves' hyperthyroidism.

CDR3 sequence: CASSLWGSDTGELFF. Here the CDR3 DNA reads TGTGCCAGCAGTTTGTGGGGGAGTGACACCGGGGAGCTGTTTTTT. The V call is TRBV6-2 or TRBV6-3, the J call TRBJ2-2; either TRBD1 or TRBD2 may supply D (5 bases each). Germline CDR1 reads MNHEY; CDR2 reads SVGEGT. V was shortened by 4 bases and J by 3 bases, with 12 bases between the two germline ends. The CDR3 is 15 residues long.

This clonotype was picked up a small number of times. The junction departs from the called germline gene at one end, perhaps through a read error. The chain carries TRBV15 and TRBJ2-2; TRBD2 matches 8 bases. This CDR3 has 16 residues. Germline V gene sequence: CDR1 LNHNV, CDR2 YYDKDF (reference sequence). DNA for the CDR3: TGTGCCACCAGCAGAGATGCGGGAGGAGTTGCCGGGGAGCTGTGGTTT. It yields the protein CATSRDAGGVAGELWF.

This clonotype was counted between two and nine times. The chain is built from TRBV12-5 and TRBJ2-5; D tentatively reads TRBD1 or TRBD2 (5 bases each). Germline loops: CDR1 LGHNT, CDR2 FRNRAP. Deletions cut 0 bases from V and 2 bases from J, with 13 bases between. The CDR3 length is 16 residues. The CDR3 DNA follows: TGTGCTAGTGGTTTGGTGGCAGGGTGGACTCAAGAGACCCAGTACTTC. This codes for CASGLVAGWTQETQYF.

This clonotype was detected ten times or more. The chain recombines TRBV20-1 with TRBJ2-5, with D uncertain. Per germline, CDR1 DFQATT and CDR2 SNEGSKA (reference sequence). The CDR3 covers 10 residues. V was shortened by 6 bases and J by 3 bases, with 5 bases between the two germline ends. The CDR3 DNA sequence: TGCAGTGCAGCCGAAGAGACCCAGTACTTC. Protein product: CSAAEETQYF.

In its sample, this clonotype was seen many times. The genes are TRBV7-2 and TRBJ1-6, with TRBD1 matching 7 bases. CDR1 SGHTA and CDR2 FQGNSA come from the germline V gene. The CDR3 is 14 amino acids. Unmatched junction bases numbered 7, after V lost 4 bases and J lost 10 bases. CDR3: CASSSTGVDSPLHF. CDR3 DNA sequence: TGTGCCAGCAGCTCTACAGGGGTCGACTCACCCCTCCACTTT.

There are many counts of this clonotype. This sequence joins TRBV7-2 and TRBJ1-1; TRBD1 is a possible D gene (5 bases). V gave up 5 bases and J gave up 5 bases, with 18 bases separating them. Germline CDR1 is SGHTA and CDR2 is FQGNSA. CDR3 length equals 15 residues. CDR3 nucleotide sequence: TGTGCCAGCAGCACCCGGTCGGGGGGAGGGACTGAAGCTTTCTTT. It translates to CASSTRSGGGTEAFF.

This clonotype occurred many times. The rearrangement uses TRBV19 and TRBJ2-5; 11 bases are a match to TRBD2. Trimming cost V 3 bases and J 1 base; bases outside gene matches: 4. Germline loops: CDR1 LNHDA, CDR2 SQIVND (reference sequence). The CDR3 sequence is 16 residues long. The chain's CDR3 is CASSILAGGLQETQYF. In DNA form, the CDR3 reads TGTGCCAGTAGTATCCTAGCGGGGGGCCTCCAAGAGACCCAGTACTTC.

The chain carries TRBV19 and TRBJ1-5, with no clear D. The CDR3 has 13 residues. The V end was cut by 10 bases, the J end by 5 bases, with 15 bases between. Germline V lookup: CDR1 LNHDA, CDR2 SQIVND (reference sequence). CDR3 sequence reads: CATQNTPDQPQHF. In nucleotides, the CDR3 is TGTGCCACCCAGAACACCCCAGATCAGCCCCAGCATTTT.

This clonotype was detected only a few times. V usage is TRBV11-2 and J usage is TRBJ2-5; 8 bases are a match to TRBD1. This CDR3 contains 15 residues. Germline CDR1 is SGHAT and CDR2 is FQNNGV. The J segment lost 2 bases and the V segment lost 2 bases, leaving 4 bases of the junction unmatched. CDR3 coding DNA: TGTGCCAGCAGCTTACGTAGGACAGGGCAAGAGACCCAGTACTTC. This sequence encodes CASSLRRTGQETQYF.

This clonotype was observed a handful of times. The chain has TRBV28 and TRBJ2-7; TRBD2 aligns across 13 bases. J was trimmed by 7 bases and V by 5 bases; bases with no gene match: 11. CDR3 length equals 16 residues. In germline, CDR1 is MDHEN, CDR2 SYDVKM. CDR3 nucleotides: TGTGCCAGCAGTGCAACCGGACTAGCGGGAGTGAGGGAGCAGTACTTC. As protein: CASSATGLAGVREQYF. The whole variable domain, remainder taken from reference TRBV28 and TRBJ2-7, is DVKVTQSSRYLVKRTGEKVFLECVQDMDHENMFWYRQDPGLGLRLIYFSYDVKMKEKGDIPEGYSVSREKKERFSLILESASTNQTSMYLCASSATGLAGVREQYFGPGTRLTVT.

The chain uses TRBV6-1 and TRBJ1-1; 9 bases are a match to TRBD1. The CDR3 is 15 amino acids. The germline CDR1 and CDR2 sequences are MNHNS and SASEGT. V shed 5 bases and J 6 bases; nucleotides not matched to a gene: 10. As DNA, the CDR3 is TGTGCCAGCAGTCTAACAGGGGGCGCCGGGGCTGAAGCTTTCTTT. Its protein is CASSLTGGAGAEAFF.

The sample holds many counts of this clonotype. The CDR3 is CSARSMGQISGNTIYF. Here the CDR3 DNA reads TGCAGTGCTAGGAGCATGGGACAGATCTCTGGAAACACCATATATTTT. V gene TRBV20-1 combines with J gene TRBJ1-3, with 7 bases that match TRBD1. J lost 0 bases, V lost 3 bases, and 8 bases had no gene match. CDR1 and CDR2 (germline): DFQATT, SNEGSKA (reference sequence). The CDR3 loop spans 16 amino acids.

This clonotype showed up many times. The DNA of the CDR3 is TGTGCCAGCATTATGGACAGGGGCACTGAAGCTTTCTTT. Translating it yields CASIMDRGTEAFF. The chain has TRBV28 and TRBJ1-1; TRBD1 agrees at 9 bases. Germline values: CDR1 MDHEN, CDR2 SYDVKM. This CDR3 comprises 13 residues. V shed 7 bases, J shed 4 bases, and the junction held 4 bases outside the gene matches.

This clonotype was counted ten times or more. The rearrangement joins TRBV4-1 to TRBJ1-1; D unresolved. CDR1 is MGHRA and CDR2 is YSYEKL in the germline V gene. The CDR3 length is 13 residues. Trimming took 1 base from V and 7 from J, leaving 10 bases between them. This CDR3 is CASSQAGSLEAFF. The CDR3 DNA sequence: TGCGCCAGCAGCCAAGCAGGCAGCCTTGAAGCTTTCTTT.

A few counts support this clonotype. This sequence joins TRBV6-1 and TRBJ2-2, with D unresolved. V lost 8 bases to trimming and J lost 6 bases, with 10 bases between them. CDR3 length: 12 residues. Germline CDR1 and CDR2: MNHNS and SASEGT. The CDR3 is CASLWRPGELFF. The CDR3 DNA sequence: TGTGCCAGCCTATGGCGGCCCGGGGAGCTGTTTTTT.

In this sample, this clonotype turned up many times. The chain uses TRBV7-2 and TRBJ1-6, with a possible D match to TRBD1 (5 bases). This CDR3 contains 14 residues. Germline-derived CDR1 and CDR2 are SGHTA and FQGNSA. Trimming cost V 3 bases and J 8 bases, with 11 bases left between them. CDR3 residues: CASSFGTVYSPLHF. CDR3 bases: TGTGCCAGCAGCTTCGGGACGGTATATTCACCCCTCCACTTT.

The CDR3 spells CASSPGQGSHEQYF. As DNA, the CDR3 is TGTGCCAGCAGCCCTGGACAGGGAAGCCACGAGCAGTACTTC. The chain has TRBV3-1 and TRBJ2-7; 8 nucleotides match TRBD1. This CDR3 spans 14 amino acids. The J segment lost 5 bases and the V segment lost 4 bases, leaving 7 bases of the junction unmatched. Per germline, CDR1 LGHDT and CDR2 YNNKEL (reference sequence).

The table lists this clonotype with many counts. This chain joins TRBV12-3 or TRBV12-4 and TRBJ2-5; possibly TRBD2 for D (7 bases). This CDR3 is 14 amino acids long. V was trimmed by 7 bases and J by 6 bases, leaving 18 bases between them. The DNA for the CDR3 is TGTGCCAGCATGATAGGGGGGGGTCGAAAGACCCAGTACTTC. Encoded protein: CASMIGGGRKTQYF.

This clonotype was counted ten times or more. The J gene is TRBJ1-6, the V gene TRBV2; no definite D call. The CDR3 is made up of 16 amino acids. V gave up 5 bases and J gave up 3 bases, with 14 bases separating them. CDR1 is SNHLY and CDR2 is FYNNEI in the germline V gene. CDR3 loop: CASSTGEGHYNSPLHF. CDR3 bases: TGTGCCAGCAGTACCGGGGAGGGCCACTATAATTCACCCCTCCACTTT.

Many counts were recorded for this clonotype. V is TRBV20-1 and J is TRBJ2-2; no clear D. The germline V and J ends were trimmed by 2 bases and 2 bases, with 9 bases remaining between them. The CDR3 totals 14 residues. Germline V gene lookup returns CDR1 DFQATT and CDR2 SNEGSKA (reference sequence). The CDR3 is CSARFSTNTGELFF. The CDR3 DNA sequence: TGCAGTGCTAGATTCTCGACCAACACCGGGGAGCTGTTTTTT.

This clonotype was recorded at least ten times. The V gene is TRBV9, the J gene TRBJ2-7; TRBD2 agrees at 9 bases. The CDR3 extends over 15 amino acids. The ends lost 4 bases at V and 5 bases at J; junction bases unmatched: 10. The germline V gene has CDR1 SGDLS and CDR2 YYNGEE. CDR3 DNA sequence: TGTGCCAGCAGCCCTCTCCTAGCGGGATCGGACGAGCAGTACTTC. The encoded protein is CASSPLLAGSDEQYF.